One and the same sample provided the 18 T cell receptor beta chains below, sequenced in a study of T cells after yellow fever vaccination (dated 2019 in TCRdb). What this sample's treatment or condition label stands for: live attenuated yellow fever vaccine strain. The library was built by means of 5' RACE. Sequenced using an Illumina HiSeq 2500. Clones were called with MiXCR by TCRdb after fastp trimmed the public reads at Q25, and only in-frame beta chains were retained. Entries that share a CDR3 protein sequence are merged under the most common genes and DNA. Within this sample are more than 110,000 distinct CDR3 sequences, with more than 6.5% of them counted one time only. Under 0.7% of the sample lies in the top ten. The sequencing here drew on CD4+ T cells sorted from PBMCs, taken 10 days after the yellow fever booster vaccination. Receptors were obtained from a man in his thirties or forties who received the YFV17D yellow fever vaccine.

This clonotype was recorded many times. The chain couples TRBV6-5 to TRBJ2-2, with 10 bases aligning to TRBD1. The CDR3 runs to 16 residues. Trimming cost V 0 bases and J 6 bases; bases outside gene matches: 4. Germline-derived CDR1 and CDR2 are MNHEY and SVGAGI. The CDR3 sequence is CASSYSMTGGPGELFF. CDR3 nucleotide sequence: TGTGCCAGCAGTTACTCCATGACAGGGGGCCCCGGGGAGCTGTTTTTT.

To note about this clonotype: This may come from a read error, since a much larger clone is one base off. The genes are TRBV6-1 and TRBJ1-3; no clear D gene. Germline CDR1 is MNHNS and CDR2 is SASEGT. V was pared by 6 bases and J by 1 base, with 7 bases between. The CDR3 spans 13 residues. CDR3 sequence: CASRPKSGNTIYF. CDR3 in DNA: TGTGCCAGCAGACCAAAATCTGGAAACACCATATATTTT.

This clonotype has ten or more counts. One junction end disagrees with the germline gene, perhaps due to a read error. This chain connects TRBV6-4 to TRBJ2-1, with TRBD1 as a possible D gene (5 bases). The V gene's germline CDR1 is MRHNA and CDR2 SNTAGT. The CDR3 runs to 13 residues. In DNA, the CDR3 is TGTGCCAGCAGTGTTGCAGGGTACAGTGAGCAGTTCTTC. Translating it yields CASSVAGYSEQFF.

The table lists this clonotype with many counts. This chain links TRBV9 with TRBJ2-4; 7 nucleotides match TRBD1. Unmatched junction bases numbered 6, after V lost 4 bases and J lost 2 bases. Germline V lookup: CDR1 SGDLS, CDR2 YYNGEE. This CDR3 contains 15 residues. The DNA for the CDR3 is TGTGCCAGCAGCAGACAGGGTTTTTCCAAAAACATTCAGTACTTC. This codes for CASSRQGFSKNIQYF. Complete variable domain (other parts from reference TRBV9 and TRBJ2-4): DSGVTQTPKHLITATGQRVTLRCSPRSGDLSVYWYQQSLDQGLQFLIQYYNGEERAKGNILERFSAQQFPDLHSELNLSSLELGDSALYFCASSRQGFSKNIQYFGAGTRLSVL.

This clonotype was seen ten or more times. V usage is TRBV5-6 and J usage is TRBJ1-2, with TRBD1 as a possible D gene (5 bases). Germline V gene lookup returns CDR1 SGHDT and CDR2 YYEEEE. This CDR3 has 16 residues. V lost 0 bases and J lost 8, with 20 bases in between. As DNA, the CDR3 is TGTGCCAGCAGCTTGGTTGGGGACCCCCGAACGGGGGGCTACACCTTC. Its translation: CASSLVGDPRTGGYTF. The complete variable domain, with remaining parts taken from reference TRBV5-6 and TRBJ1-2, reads DAGVTQSPTHLIKTRGQQVTLRCSPKSGHDTVSWYQQALGQGPQFIFQYYEEEERQRGNFPDRFSGHQFPNYSSELNVNALLLGDSALYLCASSLVGDPRTGGYTFGSGTRLTVV.

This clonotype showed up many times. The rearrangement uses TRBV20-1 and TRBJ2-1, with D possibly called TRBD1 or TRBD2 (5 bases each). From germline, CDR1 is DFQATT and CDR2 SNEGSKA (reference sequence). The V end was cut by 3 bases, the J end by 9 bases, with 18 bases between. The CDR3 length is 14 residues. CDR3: CSARRGPAVIEQFF. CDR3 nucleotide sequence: TGCAGTGCTAGGAGGGGTCCCGCAGTGATTGAGCAGTTCTTC.

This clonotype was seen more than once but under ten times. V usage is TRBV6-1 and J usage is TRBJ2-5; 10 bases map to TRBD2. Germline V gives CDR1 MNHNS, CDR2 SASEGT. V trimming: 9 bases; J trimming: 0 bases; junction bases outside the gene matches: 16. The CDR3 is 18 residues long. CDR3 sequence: CASSLAIPSGSNQETQYF. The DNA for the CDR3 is TGTGCCAGTTCACTCGCCATCCCTAGCGGGAGCAACCAAGAGACCCAGTACTTC.

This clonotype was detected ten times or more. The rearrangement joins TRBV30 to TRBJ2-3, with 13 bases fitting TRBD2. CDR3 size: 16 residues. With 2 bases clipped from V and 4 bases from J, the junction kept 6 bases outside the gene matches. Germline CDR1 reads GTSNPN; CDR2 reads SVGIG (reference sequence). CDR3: CAWSWTSGSRPDTQYF. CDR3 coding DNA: TGTGCCTGGAGTTGGACTAGCGGGAGTCGCCCAGATACGCAGTATTTT.

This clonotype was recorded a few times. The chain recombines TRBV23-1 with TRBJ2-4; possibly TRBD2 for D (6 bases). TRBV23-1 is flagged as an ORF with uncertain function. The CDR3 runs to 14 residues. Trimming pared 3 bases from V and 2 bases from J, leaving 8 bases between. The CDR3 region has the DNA TGCGCCAGCAGTCACGGACTATCCAAAAACATTCAGTACTTC. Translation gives CASSHGLSKNIQYF.

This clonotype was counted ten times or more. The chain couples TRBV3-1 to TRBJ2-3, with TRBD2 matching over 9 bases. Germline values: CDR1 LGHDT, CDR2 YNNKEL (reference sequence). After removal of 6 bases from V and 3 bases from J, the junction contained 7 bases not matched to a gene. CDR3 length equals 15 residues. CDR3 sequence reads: CASRVGTSLTDTQYF. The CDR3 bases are TGTGCCAGCAGAGTCGGGACTAGCTTAACAGATACGCAGTATTTT.

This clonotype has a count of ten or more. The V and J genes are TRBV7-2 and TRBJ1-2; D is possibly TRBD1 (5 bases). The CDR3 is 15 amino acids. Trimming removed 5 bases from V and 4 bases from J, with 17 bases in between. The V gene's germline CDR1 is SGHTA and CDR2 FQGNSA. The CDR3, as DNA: TGTGCCAGCAGCATCCAGAGGGGCTGGTTCTATGGCTACACCTTC. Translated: CASSIQRGWFYGYTF.

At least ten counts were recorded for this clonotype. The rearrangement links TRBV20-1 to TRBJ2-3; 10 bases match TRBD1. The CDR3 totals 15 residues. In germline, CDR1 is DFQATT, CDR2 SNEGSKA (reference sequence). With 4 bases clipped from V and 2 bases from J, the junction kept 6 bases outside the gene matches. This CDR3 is CSAITGTGATDTQYF. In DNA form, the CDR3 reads TGCAGTGCTATTACCGGGACAGGGGCCACAGATACGCAGTATTTT.

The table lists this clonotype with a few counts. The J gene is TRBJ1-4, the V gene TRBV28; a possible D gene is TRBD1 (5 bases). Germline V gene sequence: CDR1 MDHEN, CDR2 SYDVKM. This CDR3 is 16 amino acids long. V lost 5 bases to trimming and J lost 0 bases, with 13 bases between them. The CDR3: CASSDDRSATNEKLFF. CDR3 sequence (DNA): TGTGCCAGCAGTGATGACAGATCTGCAACTAATGAAAAACTGTTTTTT.

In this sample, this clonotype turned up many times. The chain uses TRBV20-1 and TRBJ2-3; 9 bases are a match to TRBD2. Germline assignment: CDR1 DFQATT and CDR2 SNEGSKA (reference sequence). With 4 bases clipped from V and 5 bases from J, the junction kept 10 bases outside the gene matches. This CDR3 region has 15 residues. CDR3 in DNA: TGCAGTGCTATAAAGGCGGGAGGGATGGGAGATACGCAGTATTTT. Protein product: CSAIKAGGMGDTQYF.

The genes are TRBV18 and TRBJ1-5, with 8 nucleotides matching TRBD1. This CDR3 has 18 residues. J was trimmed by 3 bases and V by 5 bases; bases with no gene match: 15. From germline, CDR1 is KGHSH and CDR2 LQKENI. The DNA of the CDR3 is TGTGCCAGCTCAACGCTTTCCAGGGGGCACGAAATCAATCAGCCCCAGCATTTT. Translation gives CASSTLSRGHEINQPQHF. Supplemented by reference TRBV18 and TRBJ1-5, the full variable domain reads NAGVMQNPRHLVRRRGQEARLRCSPMKGHSHVYWYRQLPEEGLKFMVYLQKENIIDESGMPKERFSAEFPKEGPSILRIQQVVRGDSAAYFCASSTLSRGHEINQPQHFGDGTRLSIL.

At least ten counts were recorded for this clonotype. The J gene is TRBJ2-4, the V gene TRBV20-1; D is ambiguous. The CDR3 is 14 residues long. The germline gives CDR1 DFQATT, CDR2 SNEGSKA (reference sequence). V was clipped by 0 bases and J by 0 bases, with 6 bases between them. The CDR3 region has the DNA TGCAGTGCTAGAGATTTACTAGCCAAAAACATTCAGTACTTC. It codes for CSARDLLAKNIQYF.

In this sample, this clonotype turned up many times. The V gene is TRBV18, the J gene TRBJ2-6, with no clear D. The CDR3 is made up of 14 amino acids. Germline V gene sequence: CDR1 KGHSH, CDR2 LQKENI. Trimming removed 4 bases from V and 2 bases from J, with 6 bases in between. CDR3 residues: CASSLATGANVLTF. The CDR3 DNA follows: TGTGCCAGCTCACTTGCGACTGGGGCCAACGTCCTGACTTTC.

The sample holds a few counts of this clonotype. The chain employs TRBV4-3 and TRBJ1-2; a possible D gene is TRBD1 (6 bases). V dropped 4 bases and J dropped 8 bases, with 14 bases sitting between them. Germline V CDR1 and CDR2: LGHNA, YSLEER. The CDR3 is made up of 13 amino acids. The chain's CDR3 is CASSPPGGGGYTF. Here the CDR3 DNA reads TGCGCCAGCAGCCCCCCGGGGGGCGGGGGCTACACCTTC.